The entry below gives a single TCR beta chain sequence along with its context. Sequencing used immunoSEQ multiplex PCR; TCRdb keeps in-frame clones, though not all of them. The table lists roughly 42,000 clones, 89% of them singletons. The sample comes from a study of T cell changes during pregnancy in multiple sclerosis. Germline loops: CDR1 SGHDN, CDR2 FVKESK. V was cut by 5 bases and J by 0 bases, with 19 bases left in between. CDR3 size: 17 residues. The clonotype comes from a female donor with multiple sclerosis, enrolled in a pregnancy study. Specimen: CD4+ T cells from peripheral blood mononuclear cells, collected in the first trimester of pregnancy. The chain is built from TRBV14 and TRBJ1-1, with D unclear. The CDR3 DNA sequence: TGTGCCAGCAGCGCACGACGGGGAACTATGATGAACACTGAAGCTTTCTTT. Protein: CASSARRGTMMNTEAFF.